This is a list of T cell receptor beta chains from one sample in a study of Graves' ophthalmopathy and Graves' hyperthyroidism. Using its own MiXCR run on the multiplex PCR reads, TCRdb lists one record per CDR3 protein. Of about 200,000 distinct CDR3 sequences listed, approximately 28% are singletons. The sequenced sample was peripheral blood. All receptors come from a man aged 50 or older with Graves' ophthalmopathy. CDR3s include the opening cysteine and the closing phenylalanine or tryptophan. A D gene is named only where the DNA matches it firmly. Clone sizes are given selectively: once, few, many, or a class where the clone is expanded.

>NA|NA|TRBJ2-5|TRBV20-1
CSARDGGRQETQYF
TGCAGTGCTAGAGATGGTGGCAGACAAGAGACCCAGTACTTC
>NA|many|TRBJ2-7|TRBV6-2/TRBV6-3
CASSYAGVQLEQYF
TGTGCCAGCAGTTACGCGGGCGTGCAGTTAGAGCAGTACTTC
>NA|NA|TRBJ1-5|TRBV28
CASGVGTINQPQHF
TGTGCCAGCGGGGTAGGGACAATCAATCAGCCCCAGCATTTT
>NA|many|TRBJ1-1|TRBV19
CASSLGDTEAFF
TGTGCCAGTAGTTTAGGGGACACTGAAGCTTTCTTT
>TRBD1|many|TRBJ1-1|TRBV6-2/TRBV6-3
CASSYPTSGQPLRGTEAFF
TGTGCCAGCAGTTACCCGACATCGGGACAGCCCCTTCGAGGGACTGAAGCTTTCTTT
>NA|many|TRBJ1-3|TRBV12-3/TRBV12-4
CASSFPGSLSGNTIYF
TGTGCCAGCAGTTTTCCGGGGAGCCTCTCTGGAAACACCATATATTTT
>TRBD1|NA|TRBJ2-7|TRBV6-1
CASSEGGDRDRAQYF
TGTGCCAGCAGTGAAGGGGGGGACAGGGATCGCGCGCAGTACTTC
>TRBD1|many|TRBJ2-7|TRBV7-9
CASSHRDRAYEQYF
TGTGCCAGCAGCCATAGGGACAGGGCCTACGAGCAGTACTTC
>NA|many|TRBJ2-2|TRBV5-1
CASSSQTNTGELFF
TGCGCCAGCAGCTCCCAGACGAACACCGGGGAGCTGTTTTTT
>NA|many|TRBJ2-5|TRBV6-5
CASSYSTGTQETQYF
TGTGCCAGCAGTTACTCTACCGGGACCCAAGAGACCCAGTACTTC
>NA|few|TRBJ1-2|TRBV27
CASSRDLVYGYTF
TGTGCCAGCAGTCGGGACCTCGTCTATGGCTACACCTTC
>NA|many|TRBJ1-1|TRBV20-1
CSALAPGNKVAFF
TGCAGTGCCCTCGCCCCAGGGAATAAGGTAGCTTTCTTT
>TRBD1|many|TRBJ1-5|TRBV20-1
CSAQDRDAIQPQHF
TGCAGTGCCCAGGACAGGGATGCAATTCAGCCCCAGCATTTT
>NA|many|TRBJ1-1|TRBV7-2
CASSRTALNTEAFF
TGTGCCAGCAGCCGGACAGCTCTGAACACTGAAGCTTTCTTT
>NA|many|TRBJ2-7|TRBV11-2
CASRFGGRIHEQYF
TGTGCCAGCAGATTTGGGGGGCGGATCCACGAGCAGTACTTC
>NA|many|TRBJ1-2|TRBV5-1
CASSRKDSTANYGYTF
TGCGCCAGCAGCCGAAAAGACAGCACAGCTAACTATGGCTACACCTTC
>NA|NA|TRBJ1-6|TRBV6-2/TRBV6-3
CASSYRTDDNSPLHF
TGTGCCAGCAGTTACCGAACAGACGATAATTCACCCCTCCACTTT
>NA|NA|TRBJ2-5|TRBV9
CASSVGPGEETQYF
TGTGCCAGCAGCGTAGGGCCAGGGGAGGAGACCCAGTACTTC
>NA|many|TRBJ2-4|TRBV27
CASSPTGLLAKNIRYF
TGTGCCAGCAGCCCAACCGGACTTTTAGCCAAAAACATTCGGTACTTC
>TRBD1|many|TRBJ1-6|TRBV18
CASRQGTGDNSPLHF
TGTGCCAGCCGCCAAGGGACAGGGGACAATTCACCCCTCCACTTT
>TRBD1|many|TRBJ2-4|TRBV7-3
CASSDRDRGKNIQYF
TGTGCCAGCAGCGACCGGGACAGGGGCAAAAACATTCAGTACTTC
>NA|NA|TRBJ1-1|TRBV6-5
CASSYSSRTMNTEAFF
TGTGCCAGCAGTTACTCGAGTAGGACAATGAACACTGAAGCTTTCTTT
>NA|NA|TRBJ1-5|TRBV7-2
CASSQGGDYQPQHF
TGTGCCAGCAGCCAAGGGGGGGATTATCAGCCCCAGCATTTT
>NA|many|TRBJ1-1|TRBV20-1
CSAGRPDGRGEAFF
TGCAGTGCTGGACGGCCGGACGGACGGGGTGAAGCTTTCTTT
>TRBD1|few|TRBJ2-7|TRBV6-2/TRBV6-3
CASTPSRDRGHEQYF
TGTGCCAGCACTCCGTCCCGGGACAGGGGCCACGAGCAGTACTTC